The next 17 T cell receptor beta chains were all read from a single sample in a study of T-cell reconstitution after alpha-beta-depleted transplantation in children. Preparation of the TCRbeta library involved a method that used unique molecular identifiers. One entry per CDR3 protein, called by TCRdb with MiXCR from the PCR reads. The sample lists 98,000 or so distinct CDR3 sequences, roughly a quarter occurring once. The sequenced sample was PBMCs, obtained before TCRalphabeta/CD19-depleted stem cell transplant. These receptors were collected from a boy between 2 and 15 years old with acute lymphoblastic leukemia, due to receive a stem cell transplant.

The chain couples TRBV10-3 to TRBJ2-5, with D possibly matching TRBD2 (5 bases). V lost 7 bases and J 3 bases, leaving 12 bases between the germline ends. CDR1 is ENHRY and CDR2 is SYGVKD in the germline V gene. This CDR3 is built from 13 residues. In nucleotides, the CDR3 is TGTGCCATCAAAAGCCCAGCGGAAGAGACCCAGTACTTC. It codes for CAIKSPAEETQYF.

This clonotype was observed many times. The rearrangement joins TRBV12-3 or TRBV12-4 to TRBJ2-7; 8 nucleotides line up with TRBD1. The junction had 8 bases not matched to a gene; V was cut back by 6 bases and J by 4 bases. CDR3 size: 14 residues. The CDR3 is CASRSDRGPYEQYF. For the CDR3, the DNA is TGTGCCAGCAGATCTGACAGGGGACCATACGAGCAGTACTTC.

In DNA form, the CDR3 reads TGCAGCGTTGCCGCTACTAGCTACGACGAGCAGTACTTC. Translated: CSVAATSYDEQYF. The gene calls are TRBV29-1 and TRBJ2-7; maybe TRBD2 (6 bases). This CDR3 has 13 residues. CDR1 and CDR2 (germline): SQVTM, ANQGSEA. The germline V and J ends were trimmed by 4 bases and 5 bases, with 15 bases remaining between them.

The genes are TRBV28 and TRBJ1-3; tentatively, D is TRBD1 (5 bases). V lost 7 bases and J 4 bases, leaving 17 bases between the germline ends. The CDR3 spans 15 residues. Germline assignment: CDR1 MDHEN and CDR2 SYDVKM. CDR3 nucleotides: TGTGCCAGCACCGGGGCCGCTCGCGAGGGAAACACCATATATTTT. This codes for CASTGAAREGNTIYF.

This rearrangement joins TRBV29-1 to TRBJ2-1; TRBD1 matches at 8 bases. Germline V gives CDR1 SQVTM, CDR2 ANQGSEA. Trimming took 8 bases from V and 4 from J; bases not matched to a gene: 4. The CDR3 is made up of 12 amino acids. This CDR3 reads CSHGTGYNEQFF. The DNA for the CDR3 is TGCAGCCACGGGACAGGTTACAATGAGCAGTTCTTC.

This chain connects TRBV12-3 or TRBV12-4 to TRBJ2-3, with D tentatively TRBD1 (5 bases). There are 14 residues in the CDR3. Trimming cost V 3 bases and J 6 bases, with 13 bases left between them. CDR3 amino acids: CASSFGDSRDTQYF. In DNA form, the CDR3 reads TGTGCCAGCAGTTTCGGCGACAGTAGGGATACGCAGTATTTT.

The J gene is TRBJ1-2, the V gene TRBV29-1, with TRBD1 matching over 7 bases. CDR3 length: 13 amino acids. Per the germline V gene, CDR1 is SQVTM and CDR2 is ANQGSEA. V gave up 3 bases and J gave up 6 bases; unmatched junction bases: 7. CDR3 amino acids: CSVEGQKKDGYTF. The CDR3 nucleotides are TGCAGCGTTGAGGGACAGAAAAAGGATGGCTACACCTTC.

This clonotype has more than one count but fewer than ten. The V gene is TRBV5-1, the J gene TRBJ2-7, with D perhaps matching TRBD2 (5 bases). V lost 3 bases and J 3 bases, leaving 13 bases between the germline ends. CDR1 SGHRS and CDR2 YFSETQ come from the germline V gene. The CDR3 has 14 amino acids. CDR3 DNA sequence: TGCGCCAGCAGCTCTGAGGGCATAAGCTACGAGCAGTACTTC. This encodes CASSSEGISYEQYF.

This clonotype was recorded a few times. The chain couples TRBV6-6 to TRBJ2-1; TRBD2 matches 8 bases. Germline values: CDR1 MNHNY, CDR2 SVGAGI (reference sequence). This CDR3 has 12 residues. The trim removed 7 bases at V and 10 bases at J, leaving 6 bases unmatched. The CDR3 DNA reads TGTGCCAGCACTCTAGAGCGGGGGGAGCAGTTCTTC. Encoded protein: CASTLERGEQFF.

The chain couples TRBV20-1 to TRBJ2-7; 7 bases align to TRBD2. J was trimmed by 5 bases and V by 3 bases; bases with no gene match: 16. Germline V gene data show CDR1 as DFQATT and CDR2 as SNEGSKA (reference sequence). This CDR3 region has 16 residues. This CDR3 reads CSASPASGGAGHEQYF. The CDR3 DNA reads as TGCAGTGCTAGTCCCGCTAGCGGAGGGGCCGGTCACGAGCAGTACTTC.

CDR3 DNA sequence: TGCAGTGCTAGGGACCGGACTTCCTACGAGCAGTACTTC. Translated, it gives CSARDRTSYEQYF. The genes are TRBV20-1 and TRBJ2-7, with D possibly TRBD2 on 5 matching bases. Germline V gene sequence: CDR1 DFQATT, CDR2 SNEGSKA (reference sequence). V lost 3 bases, J lost 1 base, and 10 bases lay in between. This CDR3 spans 13 amino acids.

This chain links TRBV6-5 with TRBJ2-5; the D is unclear. Trimming removed 2 bases at V and 0 bases at J, with 10 bases between. The V gene's germline CDR1 is MNHEY and CDR2 SVGAGI. The CDR3 is 15 residues long. CDR3 nucleotides: TGTGCCAGCAGTTACGGAACAACGTACCAAGAGACCCAGTACTTC. This translates into CASSYGTTYQETQYF.

This clonotype is labeled as medium-sized (0.01 to 0.1%). V usage is TRBV2 and J usage is TRBJ2-1, with D possibly being TRBD1 (5 bases). There are 14 residues in the CDR3. Per germline, CDR1 SNHLY and CDR2 FYNNEI. Trimming left V 8 bases short and J 0 bases short, with 11 bases between. The CDR3: CASVPDSSYNEQFF. Here the CDR3 DNA reads TGTGCCAGCGTCCCCGACAGCTCCTACAATGAGCAGTTCTTC.

This clonotype has a handful of counts. The chain uses TRBV20-1 and TRBJ2-1; maybe TRBD2 (6 bases). The germline CDR1 and CDR2 sequences are DFQATT and SNEGSKA (reference sequence). The germline V and J ends were trimmed by 1 base and 0 bases, with 7 bases remaining between them. CDR3 size: 14 residues. As DNA, the CDR3 is TGCAGTGCTAGAGCGGGGGTCTCCTACAATGAGCAGTTCTTC. Amino acids: CSARAGVSYNEQFF.

The chain is built from TRBV12-3 or TRBV12-4 and TRBJ2-3; no definite D call. This CDR3 region has 15 residues. Trimming shortened V by 7 bases and J by 3 bases, and 17 bases separated the two germline ends. DNA for the CDR3: TGTGCCAGCACCACACGGGCAGGTTCAACAGATACGCAGTATTTT. Its protein is CASTTRAGSTDTQYF.

The V call is TRBV3-1, the J call TRBJ1-6; TRBD1 agrees at 7 bases. The germline V gene has CDR1 LGHDT and CDR2 YNNKEL (reference sequence). V trimming: 3 bases; J trimming: 6 bases; junction bases outside the gene matches: 5. The CDR3 is 15 amino acids. The CDR3: CASSHAGQPNSPLHF. The CDR3 nucleotides are TGTGCCAGCAGCCACGCGGGACAGCCTAATTCACCCCTCCACTTT.

The chain joins TRBV20-1 to TRBJ2-7; 7 bases map to TRBD2. V dropped 6 bases and J dropped 5; count of bases not matched to a gene: 16. CDR3 length: 15 amino acids. Germline-derived CDR1 and CDR2 are DFQATT and SNEGSKA (reference sequence). CDR3 sequence reads: CSATTARDYRHEQYF. For the CDR3, the DNA is TGCAGTGCCACCACGGCCCGGGACTACCGACACGAGCAGTACTTC.